This T cell receptor (beta chain) was recorded in a study of cytomegalovirus exposure and HLA in healthy donors. Study-level results: As was reported, the classifier diagnosed cytomegalovirus status with high specificity and sensitivity. A prior analysis recorded that most TCR beta V segments were productive about 87% or about 30% of the time. Among immune exposure information, only CMV serostatus was available.

On this clone itself: Its antigen is unknown.

PCR involved 60 Vbeta and 13 Jbeta primers. Here immunoSEQ multiplex PCR was the method, and the copy in TCRdb shows in-frame clones only, minus some. The sample has approximately 100,000 clones, approximately 81% seen once. V gave up 1 base and J gave up 1 base, with 12 bases separating them. CDR3 length equals 16 residues. Germline CDR1 SGHVS, CDR2 FQNEAQ. The specimen was PBMCs. The chain is built from TRBV7-8 and TRBJ2-3; a possible D gene is TRBD2 (6 bases). This clonotype originated in a female donor in good health and CMV-seropositive. The CDR3 loop reads CASSLVAGLGTDTQYF. The CDR3 DNA is TGTGCCAGCAGCTTAGTCGCGGGGTTGGGCACAGATACGCAGTATTTT.